This TCR beta chain was documented in a study of blood T cell repertoires in COVID-19. About the research overall: Sources were T cells, B-cell-depleted T cells, or PBMCs; the material itself was cDNA or gDNA.

TCRdb's table, derived via immunoSEQ multiplex PCR, lists solely in-frame clones and lacks some. This repertoire shows about 240,000 clones, around nine tenths found once; its top ten account for roughly 4%. Those who participated ranged in age from roughly 18 to 89 years and resided in about 24 US areas. The germline CDR1 and CDR2 sequences are SNHLY and FYNNEI. V lost 6 bases to trimming and J lost 2 bases; unmatched junction nucleotides: 5. This CDR3 is 15 amino acids long. This sequence joins TRBV2 and TRBJ2-7, with 12 bases fitting TRBD2. This sequence was found in a woman aged 30 to 39 who had recovered from COVID-19. Specimen: PBMCs or T cells enriched from blood (not recorded which). CDR3 amino acids: CASRRTSGTPYEQYF. As DNA, the CDR3 is TGTGCCAGCAGGAGGACTAGCGGGACGCCCTACGAGCAGTACTTC.